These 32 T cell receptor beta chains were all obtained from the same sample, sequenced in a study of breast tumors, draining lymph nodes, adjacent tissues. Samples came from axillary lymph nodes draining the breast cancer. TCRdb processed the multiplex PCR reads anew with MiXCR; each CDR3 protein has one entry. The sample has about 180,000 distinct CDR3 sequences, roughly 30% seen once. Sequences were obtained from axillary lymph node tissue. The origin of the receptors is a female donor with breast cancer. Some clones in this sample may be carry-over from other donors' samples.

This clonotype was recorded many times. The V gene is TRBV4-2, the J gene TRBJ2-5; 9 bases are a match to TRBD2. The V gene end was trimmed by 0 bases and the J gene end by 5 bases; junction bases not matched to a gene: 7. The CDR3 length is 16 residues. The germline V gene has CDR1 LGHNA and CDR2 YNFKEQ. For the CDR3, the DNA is TGTGCCAGCAGCCAAGATGGGGCGGGAGGGCCGGAGACCCAGTACTTC. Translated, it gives CASSQDGAGGPETQYF.

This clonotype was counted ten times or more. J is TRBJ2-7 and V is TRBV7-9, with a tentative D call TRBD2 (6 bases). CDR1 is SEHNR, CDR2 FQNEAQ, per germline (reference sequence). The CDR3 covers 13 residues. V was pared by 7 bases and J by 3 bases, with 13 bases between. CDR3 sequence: CASTRDLGYEQYF. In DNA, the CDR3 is TGTGCCAGCACCCGGGACTTAGGCTACGAGCAGTACTTC.

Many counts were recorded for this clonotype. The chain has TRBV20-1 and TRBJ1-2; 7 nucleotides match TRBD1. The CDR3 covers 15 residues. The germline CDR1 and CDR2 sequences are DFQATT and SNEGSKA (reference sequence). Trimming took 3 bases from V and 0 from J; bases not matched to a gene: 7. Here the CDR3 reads CSARRTGEANYGYTF. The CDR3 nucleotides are TGCAGTGCTAGGAGGACAGGAGAAGCTAACTATGGCTACACCTTC.

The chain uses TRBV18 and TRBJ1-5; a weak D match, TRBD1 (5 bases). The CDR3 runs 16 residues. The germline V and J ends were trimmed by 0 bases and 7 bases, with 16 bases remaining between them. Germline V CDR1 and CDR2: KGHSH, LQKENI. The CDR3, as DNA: TGTGCCAGCTCACCACCGGGGGGTTCGGGTAAGCAGCCCCAGCATTTT. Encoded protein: CASSPPGGSGKQPQHF.

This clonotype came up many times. The CDR3 region is CASSTTGTMLYEQYF. The DNA of the CDR3 is TGTGCCAGCAGCACAACCGGGACTATGTTATACGAGCAGTACTTC. V is TRBV9 and J is TRBJ2-7, with 7 bases identical to TRBD2. The ends lost 4 bases at V and 4 bases at J; junction bases unmatched: 11. Germline loops: CDR1 SGDLS, CDR2 YYNGEE. The CDR3 is 15 amino acids.

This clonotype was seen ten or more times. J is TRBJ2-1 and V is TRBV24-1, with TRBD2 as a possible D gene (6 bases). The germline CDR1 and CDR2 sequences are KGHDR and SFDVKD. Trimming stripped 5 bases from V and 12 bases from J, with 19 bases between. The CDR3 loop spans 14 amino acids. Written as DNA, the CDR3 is TGTGCCACCAGTGGGTCCCTTAGCGGAGCAGGGCAGTTCTTC. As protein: CATSGSLSGAGQFF.

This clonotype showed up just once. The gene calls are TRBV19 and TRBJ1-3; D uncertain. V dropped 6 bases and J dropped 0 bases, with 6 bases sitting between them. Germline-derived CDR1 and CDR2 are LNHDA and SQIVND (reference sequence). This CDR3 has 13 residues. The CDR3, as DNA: TGTGCCAGTAGGTTCAGCTCTGGAAACACCATATATTTT. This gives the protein CASRFSSGNTIYF.

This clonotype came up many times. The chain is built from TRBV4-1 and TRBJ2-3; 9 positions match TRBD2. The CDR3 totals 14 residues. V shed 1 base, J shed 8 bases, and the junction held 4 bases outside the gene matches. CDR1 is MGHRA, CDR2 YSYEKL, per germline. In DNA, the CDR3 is TGCGCCAGCAGCCAAGGGACTAGCGTGGGTACGCAGTATTTT. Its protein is CASSQGTSVGTQYF.

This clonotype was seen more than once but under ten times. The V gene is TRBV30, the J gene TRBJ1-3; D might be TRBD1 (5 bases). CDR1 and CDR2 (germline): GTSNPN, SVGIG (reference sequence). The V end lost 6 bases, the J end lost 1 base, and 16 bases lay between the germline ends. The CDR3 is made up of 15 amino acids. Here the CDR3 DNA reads TGTGCCTGTGGGCAGGGACTTTCTTCTGGAAACACCATATATTTT. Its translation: CACGQGLSSGNTIYF.

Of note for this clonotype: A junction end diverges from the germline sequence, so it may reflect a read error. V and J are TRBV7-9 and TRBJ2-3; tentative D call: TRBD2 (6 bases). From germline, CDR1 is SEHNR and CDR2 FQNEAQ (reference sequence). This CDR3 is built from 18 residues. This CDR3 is CASSSAQMTGVSTHTQYF. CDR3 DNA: TGTGCCAGCAGCTCAGCGCAAATGACGGGGGTGAGCACACATACGCAGTATTTT.

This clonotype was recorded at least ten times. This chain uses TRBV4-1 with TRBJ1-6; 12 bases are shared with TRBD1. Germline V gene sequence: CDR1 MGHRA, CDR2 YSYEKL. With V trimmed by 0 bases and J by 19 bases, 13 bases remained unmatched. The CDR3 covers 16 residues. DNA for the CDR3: TGCGCCAGCAGCCAAGACGGGGACAGGGGGCCCCTGGGTTTGCACTTT. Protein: CASSQDGDRGPLGLHF.

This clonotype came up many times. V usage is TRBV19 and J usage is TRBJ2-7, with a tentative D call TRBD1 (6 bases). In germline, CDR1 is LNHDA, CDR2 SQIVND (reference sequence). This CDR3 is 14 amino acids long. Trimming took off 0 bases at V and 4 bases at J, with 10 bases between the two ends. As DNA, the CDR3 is TGTGCCAGTAGTATAGATAGAGACAGGTACGAGCAGTACTTC. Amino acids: CASSIDRDRYEQYF.

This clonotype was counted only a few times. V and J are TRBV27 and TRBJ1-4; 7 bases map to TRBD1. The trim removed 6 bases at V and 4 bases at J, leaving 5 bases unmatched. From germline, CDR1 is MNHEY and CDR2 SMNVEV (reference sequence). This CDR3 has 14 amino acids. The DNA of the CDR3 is TGTGCCAGCAGGACGGGACAGTTTAATGAAAAACTGTTTTTT. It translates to CASRTGQFNEKLFF. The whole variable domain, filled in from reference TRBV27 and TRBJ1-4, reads EAQVTQNPRYLITVTGKKLTVTCSQNMNHEYMSWYRQDPGLGLRQIYYSMNVEVTDKGDVPEGYKVSRKEKRNFPLILESPSPNQTSLYFCASRTGQFNEKLFFGSGTQLSVL.

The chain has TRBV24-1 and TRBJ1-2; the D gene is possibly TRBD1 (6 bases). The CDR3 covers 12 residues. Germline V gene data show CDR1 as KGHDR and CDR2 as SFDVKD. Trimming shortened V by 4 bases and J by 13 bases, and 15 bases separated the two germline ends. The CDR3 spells CATSDRGGLGTF. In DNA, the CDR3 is TGTGCCACCAGTGACAGGGGCGGTCTCGGCACCTTC.

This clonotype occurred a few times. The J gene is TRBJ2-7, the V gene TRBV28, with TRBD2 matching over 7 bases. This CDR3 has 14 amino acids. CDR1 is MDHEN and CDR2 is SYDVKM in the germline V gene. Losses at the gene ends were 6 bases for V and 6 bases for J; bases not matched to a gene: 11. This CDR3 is CASSAARLAGEQYF. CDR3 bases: TGTGCCAGCAGCGCAGCCCGACTAGCTGGCGAGCAGTACTTC.

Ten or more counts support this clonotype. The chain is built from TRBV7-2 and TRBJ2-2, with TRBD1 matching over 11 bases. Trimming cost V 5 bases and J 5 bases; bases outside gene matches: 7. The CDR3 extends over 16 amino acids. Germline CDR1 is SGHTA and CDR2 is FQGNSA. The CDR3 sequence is CASSPRTGGNTGELFF. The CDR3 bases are TGTGCCAGCAGCCCACGGACAGGGGGCAATACCGGGGAGCTGTTTTTT. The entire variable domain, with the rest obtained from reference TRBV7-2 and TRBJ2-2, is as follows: GAGVSQSPSNKVTEKGKDVELRCDPISGHTALYWYRQSLGQGLEFLIYFQGNSAPDKSGLPSDRFSAERTGGSVSTLTIQRTQQEDSAVYLCASSPRTGGNTGELFFGEGSRLTVL.

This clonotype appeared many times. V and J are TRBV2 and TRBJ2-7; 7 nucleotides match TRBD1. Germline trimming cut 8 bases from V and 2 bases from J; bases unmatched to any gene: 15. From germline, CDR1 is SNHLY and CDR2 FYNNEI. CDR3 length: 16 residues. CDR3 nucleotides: TGTGCCAGCTACCGGGACAGTGCTTATGGAGCCTACGAGCAGTACTTC. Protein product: CASYRDSAYGAYEQYF.

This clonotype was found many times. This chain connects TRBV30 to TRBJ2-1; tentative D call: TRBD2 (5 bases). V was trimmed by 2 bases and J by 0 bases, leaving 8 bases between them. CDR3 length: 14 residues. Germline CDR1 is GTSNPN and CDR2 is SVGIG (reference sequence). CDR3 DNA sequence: TGTGCCTGGAGTTTCGGGAACTCCTACAATGAGCAGTTCTTC. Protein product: CAWSFGNSYNEQFF.

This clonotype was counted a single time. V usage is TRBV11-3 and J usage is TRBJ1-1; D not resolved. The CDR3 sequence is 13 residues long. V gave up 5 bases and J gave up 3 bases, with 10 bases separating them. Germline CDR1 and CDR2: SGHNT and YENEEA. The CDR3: CASSPRLDTEAFF. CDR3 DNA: TGTGCCAGCAGCCCTAGGCTTGACACTGAAGCTTTCTTT.

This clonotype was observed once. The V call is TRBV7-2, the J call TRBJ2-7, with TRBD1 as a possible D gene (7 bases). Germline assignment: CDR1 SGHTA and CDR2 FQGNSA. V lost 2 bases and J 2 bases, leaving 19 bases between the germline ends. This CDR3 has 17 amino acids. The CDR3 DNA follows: TGTGCCAGCAGCTTAACTCAGGGGGGCTTACCCCCCTACGAGCAGTACTTC. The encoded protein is CASSLTQGGLPPYEQYF.

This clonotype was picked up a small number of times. The CDR3 nucleotides read TGTGCCAGCAGACTGACAGGGGGCGGCTATGGCTACACCTTC. Its translation is CASRLTGGGYGYTF. The rearrangement joins TRBV27 to TRBJ1-2, with 10 positions matching TRBD1. The germline CDR1 and CDR2 sequences are MNHEY and SMNVEV (reference sequence). The CDR3 is made up of 14 amino acids. After removal of 6 bases from V and 4 bases from J, the junction contained 5 bases not matched to a gene.

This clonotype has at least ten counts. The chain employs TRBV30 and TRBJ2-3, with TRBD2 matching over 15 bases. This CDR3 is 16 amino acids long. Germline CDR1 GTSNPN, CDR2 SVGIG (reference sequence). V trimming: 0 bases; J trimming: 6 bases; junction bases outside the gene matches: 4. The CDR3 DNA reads TGTGCCTGGAGTGTCTGGGGGACTAGCGGGAGGGATACGCAGTATTTT. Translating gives CAWSVWGTSGRDTQYF.

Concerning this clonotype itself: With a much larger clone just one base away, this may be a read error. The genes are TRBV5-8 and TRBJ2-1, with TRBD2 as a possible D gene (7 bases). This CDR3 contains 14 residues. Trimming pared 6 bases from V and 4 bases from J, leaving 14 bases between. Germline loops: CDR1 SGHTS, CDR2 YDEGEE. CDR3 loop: CASNPGGRYNEQFF. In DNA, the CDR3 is TGTGCCAGCAACCCGGGGGGCAGGTACAATGAGCAGTTCTTC.

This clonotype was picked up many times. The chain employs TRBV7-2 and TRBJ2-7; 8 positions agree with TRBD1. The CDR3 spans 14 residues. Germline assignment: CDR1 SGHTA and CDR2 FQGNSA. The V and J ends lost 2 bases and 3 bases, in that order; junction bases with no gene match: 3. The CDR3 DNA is TGTGCCAGCAGCTTAATGGGACAGGACTACGAGCAGTACTTC. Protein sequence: CASSLMGQDYEQYF.

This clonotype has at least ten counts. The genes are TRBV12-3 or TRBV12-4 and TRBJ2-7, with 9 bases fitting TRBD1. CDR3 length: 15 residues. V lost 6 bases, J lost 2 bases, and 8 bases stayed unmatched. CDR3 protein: CASRLTGTGTYEQYF. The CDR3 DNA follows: TGTGCCAGCAGACTCACCGGGACAGGGACCTACGAGCAGTACTTC.

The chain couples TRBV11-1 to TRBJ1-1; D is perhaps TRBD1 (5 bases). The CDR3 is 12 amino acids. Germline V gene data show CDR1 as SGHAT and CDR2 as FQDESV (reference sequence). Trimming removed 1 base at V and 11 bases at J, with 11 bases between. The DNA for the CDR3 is TGTGCCAGCAGCTTAGGCTGGGGACGGGCTTTCTTT. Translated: CASSLGWGRAFF. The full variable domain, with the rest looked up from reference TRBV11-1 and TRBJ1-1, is EAEVAQSPRYKITEKSQAVAFWCDPISGHATLYWYRQILGQGPELLVQFQDESVVDDSQLPKDRFSAERLKGVDSTLKIQPAELGDSAMYLCASSLGWGRAFFGQGTRLTVV.

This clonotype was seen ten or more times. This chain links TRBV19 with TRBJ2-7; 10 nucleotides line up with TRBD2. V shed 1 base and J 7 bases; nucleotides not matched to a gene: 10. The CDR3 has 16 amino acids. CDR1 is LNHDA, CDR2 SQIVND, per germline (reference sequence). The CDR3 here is CASSIGGSGGAREQYF. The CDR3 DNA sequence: TGTGCCAGTAGTATAGGAGGCAGCGGGGGGGCAAGGGAGCAGTACTTC.

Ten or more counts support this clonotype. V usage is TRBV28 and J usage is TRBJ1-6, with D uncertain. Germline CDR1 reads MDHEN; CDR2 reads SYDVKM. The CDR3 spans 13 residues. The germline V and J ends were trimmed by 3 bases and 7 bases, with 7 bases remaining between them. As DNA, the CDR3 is TGTGCCAGCAGTTTCTACGGGAATTCACCCCTCCACTTT. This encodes CASSFYGNSPLHF.

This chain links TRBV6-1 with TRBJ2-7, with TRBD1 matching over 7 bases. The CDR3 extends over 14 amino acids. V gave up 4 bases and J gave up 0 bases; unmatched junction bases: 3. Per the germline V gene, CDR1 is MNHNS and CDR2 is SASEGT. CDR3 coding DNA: TGTGCCAGCAGTGCGACAGGGAGCTCCTACGAGCAGTACTTC. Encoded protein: CASSATGSSYEQYF.

CDR3 nucleotide sequence: TGTGCCAGCAGCTCGGGACTAGCGGGGGGTGAAAAACTGTTTTTT. It encodes CASSSGLAGGEKLFF. The rearrangement joins TRBV7-9 to TRBJ1-4, with D perhaps matching TRBD1 (5 bases). CDR1 is SEHNR, CDR2 FQNEAQ, per germline (reference sequence). The CDR3 is made up of 15 amino acids. V shed 4 bases and J shed 7 bases, with 16 bases lying between them.

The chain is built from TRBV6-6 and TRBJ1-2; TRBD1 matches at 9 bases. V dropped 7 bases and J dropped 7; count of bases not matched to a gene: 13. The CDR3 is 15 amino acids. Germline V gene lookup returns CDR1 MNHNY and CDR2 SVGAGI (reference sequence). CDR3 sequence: CASTHFQGQGSGYTF. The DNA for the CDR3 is TGTGCCAGCACTCACTTCCAGGGACAGGGAAGTGGCTACACCTTC.

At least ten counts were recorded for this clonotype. CDR3 residues: CASSVGLAGARSNTGELFF. The DNA of the CDR3 is TGTGCCAGCAGCGTGGGACTAGCGGGGGCGCGGTCGAACACCGGGGAGCTGTTTTTT. The chain links TRBV9 to TRBJ2-2; TRBD2 agrees at 14 bases. The germline gives CDR1 SGDLS, CDR2 YYNGEE. Trimming removed 2 bases from V and 0 bases from J; junction bases left unmatched: 6. The CDR3 extends over 19 amino acids.